Each of the 10 T cell receptor beta chains below was sequenced from the same sample in a study of blood T cell repertoires in COVID-19. Using immunoSEQ multiplex PCR, the repertoire was profiled, and TCRdb retains in-frame clones only, with some absent. This table holds fewer than 250,000 clones, 85% to 90% found once. The material sequenced was PBMCs or T cells enriched from blood (not recorded which). These receptors all come from a man aged 50-59 years who had been exposed to COVID-19.

The chain employs TRBV6-5 and TRBJ2-3; 7 bases line up with TRBD2. Germline CDR1 and CDR2: MNHEY and SVGAGI. CDR3 length: 15 residues. V lost 0 bases to trimming and J lost 3 bases; unmatched junction nucleotides: 3. CDR3 sequence (DNA): TGTGCCAGCAGTTACTCGTGGGGGGGTACAGATACGCAGTATTTT. Its protein is CASSYSWGGTDTQYF.

This clone was counted a few times. The V and J genes are TRBV3-1 (or the pseudogene TRBV3-2) and TRBJ1-1, with 9 bases identical to TRBD1. This CDR3 comprises 13 residues. V was clipped by 6 bases and J by 3 bases; unmatched bases: 2. Germline values: CDR1 LGHDT, CDR2 YNNKEL (reference sequence). The CDR3 here is CASRRQGDTEAFF. Written as DNA, the CDR3 is TGTGCCAGCAGACGACAGGGGGACACTGAAGCTTTCTTT.

The rearrangement joins TRBV7-9 to TRBJ2-3, with TRBD2 matching over 7 bases. The V gene's germline CDR1 is SEHNR and CDR2 FQNEAQ (reference sequence). This CDR3 has 14 amino acids. The V gene end was trimmed by 5 bases and the J gene end by 4 bases; junction bases not matched to a gene: 6. In nucleotides, the CDR3 is TGTGCCAGCAGCCCCCGTCGGGGGGCAGATACGCAGTATTTT. The encoded protein is CASSPRRGADTQYF.

This clone occurred once. V usage is TRBV5-8 and J usage is TRBJ2-1; weak D call: TRBD1 (5 bases). CDR3 length equals 14 residues. Germline loops: CDR1 SGHTS, CDR2 YDEGEE. V was cut by 3 bases and J by 5 bases, with 12 bases left in between. This chain's CDR3 is CASSSGHYDNEQFF. CDR3 bases: TGTGCCAGCAGCTCCGGACATTATGACAATGAGCAGTTCTTC.

The J gene is TRBJ2-1, the V gene TRBV2; 12 bases align to TRBD2. The length of the CDR3 is 15 residues. Germline-derived CDR1 and CDR2 are SNHLY and FYNNEI. Germline trimming cut 6 bases from V and 5 bases from J; bases unmatched to any gene: 5. CDR3 nucleotide sequence: TGTGCCAGCAGATTGCTAGCGGGAGGGCACAATGAGCAGTTCTTC. Its translation is CASRLLAGGHNEQFF.

This chain joins TRBV5-1 and TRBJ1-4, with 8 bases matching TRBD1. The CDR3 consists of 14 residues. J lost 10 bases, V lost 4 bases, and 9 bases had no gene match. Per germline, CDR1 SGHRS and CDR2 YFSETQ. CDR3 DNA sequence: TGCGCCAGCAGCCGCGAGGGTACAGGGGGAAAACTGTTTTTT. This codes for CASSREGTGGKLFF.

J is TRBJ1-1 and V is TRBV7-3; D perhaps matches TRBD1 (6 bases). The germline gives CDR1 SGHTA, CDR2 FQGTGA. The CDR3 extends over 15 amino acids. Between the trimmed V and J ends, which lost 5 bases and 5 bases, there was a span of 18 bases. CDR3 DNA: TGTGCCAGCAGCCTACAGGGTGCGAGGGGAACTGAAGCTTTCTTT. Its protein is CASSLQGARGTEAFF.

The rearrangement uses TRBV2 and TRBJ1-6; maybe TRBD1 (5 bases). Germline loops: CDR1 SNHLY, CDR2 FYNNEI. The CDR3 totals 14 residues. The V gene lost 2 bases and the J gene lost 11 bases, with 13 bases spanning the gap. CDR3 coding DNA: TGTGCCAGCAGTGAAAGTCAGGGATTGACACCCCTCCACTTT. Its protein is CASSESQGLTPLHF. Based on the CDR3 plus reference TRBV2 and TRBJ1-6, the full variable domain is EPEVTQTPSHQVTQMGQEVILRCVPISNHLYFYWYRQILGQKVEFLVSFYNNEISEKSEIFDDQFSVERPDGSNFTLKIRSTKLEDSAMYFCASSESQGLTPLHFGNGTRLTVT.

The chain recombines TRBV5-1 with TRBJ2-1, with D possibly TRBD2 on 5 matching bases. This CDR3 comprises 16 residues. V gave up 0 bases and J gave up 4 bases, with 14 bases separating them. Germline V gene lookup returns CDR1 SGHRS and CDR2 YFSETQ. The CDR3: CASSLAKDSFYNEQFF. CDR3 in DNA: TGCGCCAGCAGCTTGGCCAAGGACTCCTTTTACAATGAGCAGTTCTTC.

The chain has TRBV9 and TRBJ2-2, with 8 bases lining up with TRBD1. This CDR3 is built from 15 residues. Germline loops: CDR1 SGDLS, CDR2 YYNGEE. Losses at the gene ends were 4 bases for V and 5 bases for J; bases not matched to a gene: 7. In DNA form, the CDR3 reads TGTGCCAGCAGCACGGACAGGGTAATTACCGGGGAGCTGTTTTTT. Translating it yields CASSTDRVITGELFF.